Sequencing of this TCR beta chain was carried out in a study of T cells in Graves' hyperthyroidism and ophthalmopathy. The CDR3 has 12 amino acids. Looked up from germline, CDR1 is MNHEY and CDR2 is SVGEGT. Amplification yielded TCR beta CDR3 regions, with RNA transcripts as the source. A set of HTBI primers served as the primers for a first-round RT-PCR of the TCR CDR3. TCRdb used MiXCR to reprocess the multiplex PCR reads, holding one entry per CDR3 protein. Altogether 500,000 to 600,000 distinct CDR3 sequences are present, 35% to 55% being singletons, with the ten largest covering over 15%. Details on this clonotype: This may arise from a read error, as a much more abundant clone is one base away.

The chain has TRBV6-2 or TRBV6-3 and TRBJ1-5; unclear D gene. Sequenced input: peripheral blood or thyroid tissue (not recorded which). The TCR originated in an adult woman with Graves' disease, either hyperthyroidism or ophthalmopathy (not recorded which). The chain's CDR3 is CAGSPREQPQHF. In DNA form, the CDR3 reads TGTGCCGGCAGTCCCCGGGAACAGCCCCAGCATTTT.